The 21 T cell receptor beta chains in this list originate from one sample, sequenced in a study of T-cell memory formation after mild COVID-19. TCRdb independently ran MiXCR on the 5' RACE reads; one entry per CDR3 protein. The sample lists 150,000 to 200,000 distinct CDR3 sequences, 10% to 15% occurring once. The sequencing input was PBMCs or a T cell subset sorted from them (not recorded which). These receptors were obtained from a man aged 18 to 35 who had mild COVID-19 (a few samples of this study predate the infection). Cell type and time point are not known.

The rearrangement uses TRBV11-2 and TRBJ2-7; TRBD2 agrees at 8 bases. V shed 5 bases, J shed 1 base, and the junction held 7 bases outside the gene matches. This CDR3 has 15 amino acids. The V gene's germline CDR1 is SGHAT and CDR2 FQNNGV. CDR3 in DNA: TGTGCCAGCAGCCAGCCGGGACTAGGATCCTACGAGCAGTACTTC. Protein product: CASSQPGLGSYEQYF.

In its sample, this clonotype was seen a few times. The chain links TRBV6-5 to TRBJ1-4; 8 bases are a match to TRBD1. J was trimmed by 7 bases and V by 2 bases; bases with no gene match: 6. CDR3 length: 15 residues. From germline, CDR1 is MNHEY and CDR2 SVGAGI. CDR3: CASSYRGQGFEKLFF. The CDR3 coding sequence is TGTGCCAGCAGTTACCGCGGACAGGGATTTGAAAAACTGTTTTTT.

The V gene is TRBV5-4, the J gene TRBJ2-5; tentatively, D is TRBD1 (6 bases). The length of the CDR3 is 15 residues. Germline CDR1 is SGHNT and CDR2 is YYREEE (reference sequence). V shed 5 bases and J shed 7 bases, with 21 bases lying between them. The CDR3 nucleotides read TGTGCCAGCAGGTTAAAGGAAAGGGGGATGGGGACCCAGTACTTC. Amino acids: CASRLKERGMGTQYF.

This sequence joins TRBV6-5 and TRBJ2-3; 7 bases are a match to TRBD2. V was clipped by 8 bases and J by 0 bases; unmatched bases: 8. The CDR3 loop spans 15 amino acids. The germline CDR1 and CDR2 sequences are MNHEY and SVGAGI. CDR3 nucleotide sequence: TGTGCCAGCCGGGGGGACTCCCTGAGCACAGATACGCAGTATTTT. Translating it yields CASRGDSLSTDTQYF.

As concerns this clonotype: A much larger clone lies a single base off, so this may be a read error. The J gene is TRBJ2-5, the V gene TRBV5-1; no definite D call. CDR1 and CDR2 from the germline V gene are SGHRS and YFSETQ. Trimming cost V 6 bases and J 0 bases, with 15 bases left between them. The CDR3 consists of 15 residues. CDR3 in DNA: TGCGCCAGCACCGAACACCAGCCGAACCAAGAGACCCAGTACTTC. Residues: CASTEHQPNQETQYF.

This clonotype was observed a few times. The chain recombines TRBV7-9 with TRBJ1-2, with 8 nucleotides matching TRBD1. Unmatched junction bases numbered 7, after V lost 6 bases and J lost 4 bases. Germline V lookup: CDR1 SEHNR, CDR2 FQNEAQ (reference sequence). The CDR3 extends over 14 amino acids. The CDR3 is CASSLTGDSYGYTF. CDR3 DNA sequence: TGTGCCAGCAGTCTGACAGGGGACAGCTATGGCTACACCTTC.

This clonotype was detected only a few times. V and J are TRBV4-3 and TRBJ2-3; the D is unclear. V was trimmed by 0 bases and J by 0 bases, leaving 10 bases between them. From germline, CDR1 is LGHNA and CDR2 YSLEER. This CDR3 has 16 residues. The CDR3 nucleotides read TGCGCCAGCAGCCAAGATTTACTCCGAAGCACAGATACGCAGTATTTT. Its translation: CASSQDLLRSTDTQYF.

The chain carries TRBV6-6 and TRBJ1-5, with 8 positions matching TRBD1. Germline trimming cut 6 bases from V and 7 bases from J; bases unmatched to any gene: 5. Per the germline V gene, CDR1 is MNHNY and CDR2 is SVGAGI (reference sequence). This CDR3 has 13 amino acids. The DNA of the CDR3 is TGTGCCAGCAGAGACAGGGGAAGACAGCCCCAGCATTTT. It encodes CASRDRGRQPQHF.

This clonotype was seen a handful of times. This sequence joins TRBV12-3 or TRBV12-4 and TRBJ1-6, with D hard to call. Trimming removed 4 bases from V and 9 bases from J, with 13 bases in between. This CDR3 is built from 14 residues. The CDR3 DNA reads TGTGCCAGCAGTTACCCGGGCCCCGCTTCACCCCTCCACTTT. It specifies CASSYPGPASPLHF.

This rearrangement joins TRBV20-1 to TRBJ1-2; no clear D. Trimming took off 4 bases at V and 3 bases at J, with 0 bases between the two ends. CDR1 DFQATT and CDR2 SNEGSKA come from the germline V gene (reference sequence). The CDR3 is 9 amino acids. The CDR3, as DNA: TGCAGTGCTAACTATGGCTACACCTTC. Translated: CSANYGYTF.

This clonotype was recorded a few times. V and J are TRBV7-8 and TRBJ2-3, with D uncertain. The CDR3 spans 13 residues. The germline V gene has CDR1 SGHVS and CDR2 FQNEAQ. V was shortened by 5 bases and J by 4 bases, with 10 bases between the two germline ends. The CDR3 DNA reads TGTGCCAGCAGCCCCGCTCACCCAGATACGCAGTATTTT. Protein sequence: CASSPAHPDTQYF. Combining the CDR3 with reference TRBV7-8 and TRBJ2-3 gives the whole variable domain GAGVSQSPRYKVAKRGQDVALRCDPISGHVSLFWYQQALGQGPEFLTYFQNEAQLDKSGLPSDRFFAERPEGSVSTLKIQRTQQEDSAVYLCASSPAHPDTQYFGPGTRLTVL.

In its sample, this clonotype was seen a few times. The V gene is TRBV4-2, the J gene TRBJ2-5; 13 nucleotides agree with TRBD2. V dropped 6 bases and J dropped 6; count of bases not matched to a gene: 7. The CDR3 length is 15 residues. Germline V gives CDR1 LGHNA, CDR2 YNFKEQ. The CDR3 loop is CASREGLAGVQTQYF. DNA for the CDR3: TGTGCCAGCAGAGAAGGACTAGCGGGGGTTCAGACCCAGTACTTC.

The V call is TRBV27, the J call TRBJ1-6; weak D call: TRBD1 (5 bases). The CDR3 sequence is 13 residues long. In germline, CDR1 is MNHEY, CDR2 SMNVEV (reference sequence). Trimming took 5 bases from V and 10 from J, leaving 12 bases between them. The CDR3 nucleotides read TGTGCCAGCAGTACCAGGGTGGGATCACCCCTCCACTTT. Residues: CASSTRVGSPLHF.

This clonotype turned up a few times. The V call is TRBV7-2, the J call TRBJ2-3; D may be TRBD2 (7 bases). The length of the CDR3 is 15 residues. V lost 5 bases and J lost 3, with 15 bases in between. Germline loops: CDR1 SGHTA, CDR2 FQGNSA. CDR3 amino acids: CASSLGGAGTDTQYF. CDR3 nucleotides: TGTGCCAGCAGCCTTGGGGGGGCTGGAACAGATACGCAGTATTTT. Looking up the rest from reference TRBV7-2 and TRBJ2-3 gives the full variable domain: GAGVSQSPSNKVTEKGKDVELRCDPISGHTALYWYRQSLGQGLEFLIYFQGNSAPDKSGLPSDRFSAERTGGSVSTLTIQRTQQEDSAVYLCASSLGGAGTDTQYFGPGTRLTVL.

The CDR3 bases are TGTGCCAGCAGCTCAAGGGGGGTTGGTACGCAGTATTTT. Translating gives CASSSRGVGTQYF. The rearrangement links TRBV7-3 to TRBJ2-3, with D perhaps matching TRBD1 or TRBD2 (6 bases each). V was pared by 4 bases and J by 8 bases, with 13 bases between. CDR3 length: 13 residues. Germline V gene lookup returns CDR1 SGHTA and CDR2 FQGTGA. The whole variable domain, filled in from reference TRBV7-3 and TRBJ2-3, reads GAGVSQTPSNKVTEKGKYVELRCDPISGHTALYWYRQSLGQGPEFLIYFQGTGAADDSGLPNDRFFAVRPEGSVSTLKIQRTERGDSAVYLCASSSRGVGTQYFGPGTRLTVL.

The chain links TRBV6-2 or TRBV6-3 to TRBJ2-3; 7 bases map to TRBD2. Per germline, CDR1 MNHEY and CDR2 SVGEGT. V was pared by 6 bases and J by 9 bases, with 12 bases of the junction left unmatched. This CDR3 has 14 residues. DNA of the CDR3: TGTGCCAGCAGACTAGCGAGGGACGTGGGAACGCAGTATTTT. Its protein is CASRLARDVGTQYF.

Only a few counts were recorded for this clonotype. The chain combines TRBV12-3 or TRBV12-4 with TRBJ1-2; D is perhaps TRBD1 (5 bases). Trimming shortened V by 7 bases and J by 7 bases, and 22 bases separated the two germline ends. The CDR3 runs to 15 residues. This CDR3 is CASTRGGAPQGGYTF. CDR3 DNA: TGTGCCAGCACCCGGGGGGGAGCCCCGCAGGGTGGCTACACCTTC.

The chain recombines TRBV20-1 with TRBJ2-6; tentatively, D is TRBD1 (5 bases). Germline V gene data show CDR1 as DFQATT and CDR2 as SNEGSKA (reference sequence). The CDR3 covers 13 residues. The germline V and J ends were trimmed by 5 bases and 0 bases, with 5 bases remaining between them. CDR3 DNA sequence: TGCAGTGCTGACAGCTCTGGGGCCAACGTCCTGACTTTC. Translated: CSADSSGANVLTF.

This chain links TRBV5-1 with TRBJ2-3; possibly TRBD1 for D (6 bases). The germline V gene has CDR1 SGHRS and CDR2 YFSETQ. CDR3 size: 14 residues. Trimming shortened V by 7 bases and J by 5 bases, and 17 bases separated the two germline ends. This CDR3 is CASRPTGAGDTQYF. The CDR3 DNA sequence: TGCGCCAGCCGACCGACAGGTGCGGGAGATACGCAGTATTTT.

The chain uses TRBV29-1 and TRBJ1-2; D is ambiguous. CDR1 is SQVTM, CDR2 ANQGSEA, per germline. The CDR3 covers 11 residues. V lost 3 bases to trimming and J lost 4 bases, with 6 bases between them. In nucleotides, the CDR3 is TGCAGCGTTGATGGGGTCTATGGCTACACCTTC. Translated, it gives CSVDGVYGYTF. The full variable domain, with the rest looked up from reference TRBV29-1 and TRBJ1-2, is SAVISQKPSRDICQRGTSLTIQCQVDSQVTMMFWYRQQPGQSLTLIATANQGSEATYESGFVIDKFPISRPNLTFSTLTVSNMSPEDSSIYLCSVDGVYGYTFGSGTRLTVV.

J is TRBJ1-2 and V is TRBV4-3; D is possibly TRBD1 (5 bases). Germline V gives CDR1 LGHNA, CDR2 YSLEER. This CDR3 is built from 16 residues. Trimming pared 4 bases from V and 4 bases from J, leaving 19 bases between. The CDR3 DNA reads as TGCGCCAGCAGCCCTATTGGAGGGGCCAATGGCTATGGCTACACCTTC. Its protein is CASSPIGGANGYGYTF.